What follows describes a single TCR beta chain. Sequencing was performed with immunoSEQ multiplex PCR; in TCRdb, only in-frame clones are kept and a portion is missing. The top ten clones hold 3% to 5% of a sample with about 140,000 clones, about four fifths of them seen once. The data were obtained in a study of blood T cell repertoires in COVID-19. Study-wide background: COVID-19 samples collected from the United States, Italy and Spain covered acute and convalescent phases. Sample material is recorded as cDNA or gDNA derived from T cells, B-cell-depleted T cells, or PBMCs.

The V gene's germline CDR1 is SGHDT and CDR2 YYEEEE. Trimming left V 1 base short and J 4 bases short, with 9 bases between. This CDR3 comprises 14 residues. The chain has TRBV5-6 and TRBJ1-5, with a possible D match to TRBD1 (5 bases). What was sequenced was peripheral blood. This TCR was sampled from a woman in her fifties or sixties with acute or convalescent COVID-19. The CDR3 nucleotides read TGTGCCAGCAGCTTGCGGCCAGGGAATCAGCCCCAGCATTTT. This codes for CASSLRPGNQPQHF.